This T cell receptor (beta chain) appears in the sequencing data of a study of molecular identifiers for immune sequencing clone quantification. Overall study findings and caveats: Barcodes shared by identical TCR molecules could lead to underestimated sizes of highly expanded clones. Beyond 20 RNA copies, clones held over 99% of effector molecules, compared with under 1% in naive cells. Spiked Jurkat TCR RNA equivalent to one cell reportedly surfaced among some 1 million naive cells.

A note on this clonotype: Its target is not known.

CDR3 size: 14 residues. Trimming stripped 3 bases from V and 3 bases from J, with 8 bases between. Germline V gene data show CDR1 as KGHDR and CDR2 as SFDVKD. Listed TCR primers and previously described methods were used for bulk TCR libraries. TCRdb re-derived calls from the PCR reads in MiXCR, one entry per CDR3 protein. This sample yields about half a million distinct CDR3 sequences, of which 20% to 25% are seen a single time; around 0.86% belongs to the top ten. The chain joins TRBV24-1 to TRBJ2-1; D not certain. The origin of this receptor is a human donor in good health. Some libraries in this study had Jurkat cell RNA spiked in. Material for sequencing was naive CD8+ T cells from blood, with Jurkat cell RNA spiked in. Subset meaning: FACS-sorted CD8+CD4-CCR7+CD45RA+ naive T cells. The DNA for the CDR3 is TGTGCCACCAGTGATCCCACAAACTACAATGAGCAGTTCTTC. As protein: CATSDPTNYNEQFF.